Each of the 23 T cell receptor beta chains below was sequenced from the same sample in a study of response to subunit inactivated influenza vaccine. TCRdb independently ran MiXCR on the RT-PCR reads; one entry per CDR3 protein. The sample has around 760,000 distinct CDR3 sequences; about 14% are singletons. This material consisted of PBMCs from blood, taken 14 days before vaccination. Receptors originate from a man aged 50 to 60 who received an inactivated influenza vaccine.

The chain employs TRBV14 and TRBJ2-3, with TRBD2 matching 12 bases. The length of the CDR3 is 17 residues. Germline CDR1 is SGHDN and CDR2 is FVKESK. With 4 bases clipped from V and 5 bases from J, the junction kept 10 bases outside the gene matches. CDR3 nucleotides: TGTGCCAGCAGCCGGTTGGCTAGCGGGAGGGAAGAAGATACGCAGTATTTT. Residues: CASSRLASGREEDTQYF.

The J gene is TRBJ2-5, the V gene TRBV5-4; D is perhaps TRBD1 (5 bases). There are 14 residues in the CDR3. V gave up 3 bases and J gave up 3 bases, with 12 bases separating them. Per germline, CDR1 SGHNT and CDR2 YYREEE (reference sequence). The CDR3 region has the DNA TGTGCCAGCAGCTCTAAGGCAGGGAAAGAGACCCAGTACTTC. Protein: CASSSKAGKETQYF.

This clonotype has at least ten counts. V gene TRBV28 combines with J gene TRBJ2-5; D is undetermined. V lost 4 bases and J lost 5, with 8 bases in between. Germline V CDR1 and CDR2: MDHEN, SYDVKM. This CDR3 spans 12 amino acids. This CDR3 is CASSSYVETQYF. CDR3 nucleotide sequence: TGTGCCAGCAGTTCCTATGTTGAGACCCAGTACTTC.

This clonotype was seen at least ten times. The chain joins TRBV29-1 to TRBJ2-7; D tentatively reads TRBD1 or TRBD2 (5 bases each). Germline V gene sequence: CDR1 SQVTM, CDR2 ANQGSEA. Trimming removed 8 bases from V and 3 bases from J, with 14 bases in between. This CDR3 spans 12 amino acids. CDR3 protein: CSYRDGNYEQYF. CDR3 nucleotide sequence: TGCAGCTACCGGGACGGCAACTACGAGCAGTACTTC.

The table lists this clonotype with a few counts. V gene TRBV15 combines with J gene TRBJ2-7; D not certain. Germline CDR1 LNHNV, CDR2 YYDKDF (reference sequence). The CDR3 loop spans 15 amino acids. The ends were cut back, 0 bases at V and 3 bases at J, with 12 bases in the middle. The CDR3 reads CATSRDPGTLYEQYF. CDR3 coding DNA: TGTGCCACCAGCAGAGACCCCGGTACCCTCTACGAGCAGTACTTC.

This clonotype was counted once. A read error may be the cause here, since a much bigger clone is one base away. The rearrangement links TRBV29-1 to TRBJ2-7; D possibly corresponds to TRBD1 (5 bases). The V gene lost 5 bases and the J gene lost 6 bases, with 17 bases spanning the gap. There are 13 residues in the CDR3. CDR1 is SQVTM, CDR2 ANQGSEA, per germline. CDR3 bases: TGCAGCGTTACAGGCCCCAAGGGCTTCGAGCAGTACTTC. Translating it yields CSVTGPKGFEQYF.

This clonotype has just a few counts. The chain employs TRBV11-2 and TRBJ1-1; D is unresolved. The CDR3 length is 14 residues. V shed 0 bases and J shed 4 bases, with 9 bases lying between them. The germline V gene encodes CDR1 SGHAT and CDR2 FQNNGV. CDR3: CASSLDGPPTEAFF. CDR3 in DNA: TGTGCCAGCAGCTTAGATGGCCCGCCCACTGAAGCTTTCTTT.

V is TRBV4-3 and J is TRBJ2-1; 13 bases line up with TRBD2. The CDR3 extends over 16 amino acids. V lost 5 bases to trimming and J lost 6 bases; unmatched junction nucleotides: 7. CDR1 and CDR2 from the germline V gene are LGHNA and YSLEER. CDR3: CASSSQLAGGGNEQFF. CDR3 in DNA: TGCGCCAGCAGCTCACAACTAGCGGGAGGGGGCAATGAGCAGTTCTTC.

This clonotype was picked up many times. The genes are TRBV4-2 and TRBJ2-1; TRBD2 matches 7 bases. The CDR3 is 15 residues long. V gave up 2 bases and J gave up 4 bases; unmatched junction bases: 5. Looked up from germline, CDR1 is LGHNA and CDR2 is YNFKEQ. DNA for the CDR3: TGTGCCAGCAGCCAATATGCGGGAGTTTACAATGAGCAGTTCTTC. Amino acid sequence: CASSQYAGVYNEQFF.

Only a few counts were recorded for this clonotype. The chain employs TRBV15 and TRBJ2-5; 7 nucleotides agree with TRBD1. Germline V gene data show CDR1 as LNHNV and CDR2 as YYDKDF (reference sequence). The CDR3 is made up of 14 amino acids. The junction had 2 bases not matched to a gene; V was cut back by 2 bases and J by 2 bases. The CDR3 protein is CATSRMGQQETQYF. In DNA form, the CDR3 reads TGTGCCACCAGCAGAATGGGACAGCAAGAGACCCAGTACTTC.

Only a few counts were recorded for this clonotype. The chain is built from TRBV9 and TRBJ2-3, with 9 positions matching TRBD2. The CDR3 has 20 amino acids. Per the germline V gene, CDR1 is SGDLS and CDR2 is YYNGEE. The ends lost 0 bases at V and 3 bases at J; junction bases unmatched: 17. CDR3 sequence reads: CASSVVERGDSPSGTDTQYF. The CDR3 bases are TGTGCCAGCAGCGTAGTCGAGCGGGGGGACTCCCCCAGCGGGACAGATACGCAGTATTTT.

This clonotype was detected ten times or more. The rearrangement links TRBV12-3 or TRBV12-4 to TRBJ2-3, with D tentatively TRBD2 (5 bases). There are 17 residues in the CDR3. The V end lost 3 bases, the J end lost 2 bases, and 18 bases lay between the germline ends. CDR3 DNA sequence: TGTGCCAGCAGTTTTCCCATATCGGGGTTCCCCACAGATACGCAGTATTTT. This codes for CASSFPISGFPTDTQYF.

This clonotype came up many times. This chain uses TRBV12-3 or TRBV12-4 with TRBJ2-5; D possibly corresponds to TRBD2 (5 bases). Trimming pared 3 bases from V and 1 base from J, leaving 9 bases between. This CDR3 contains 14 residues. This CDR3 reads CASSFGGSQETQYF. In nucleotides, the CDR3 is TGTGCCAGCAGTTTTGGAGGAAGCCAAGAGACCCAGTACTTC.

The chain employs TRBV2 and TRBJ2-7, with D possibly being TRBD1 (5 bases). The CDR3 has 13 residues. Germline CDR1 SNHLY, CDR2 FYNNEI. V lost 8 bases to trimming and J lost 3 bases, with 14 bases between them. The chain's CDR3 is CASGAEFRYEQYF. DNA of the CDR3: TGTGCCAGCGGGGCAGAGTTTCGCTACGAGCAGTACTTC.

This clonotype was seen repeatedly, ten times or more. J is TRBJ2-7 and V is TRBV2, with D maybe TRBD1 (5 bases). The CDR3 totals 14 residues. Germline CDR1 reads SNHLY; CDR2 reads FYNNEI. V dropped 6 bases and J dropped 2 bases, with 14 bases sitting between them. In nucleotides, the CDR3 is TGTGCCAGCAGACTCACTGGGGCCCCCTACGAGCAGTACTTC. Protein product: CASRLTGAPYEQYF.

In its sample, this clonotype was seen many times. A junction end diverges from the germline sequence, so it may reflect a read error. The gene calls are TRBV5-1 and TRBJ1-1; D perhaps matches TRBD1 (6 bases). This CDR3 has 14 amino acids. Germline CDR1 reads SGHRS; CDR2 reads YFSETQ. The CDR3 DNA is TGCGCCAGCAGCTCTCCAGCAGGGGTTACCTCGGCCTCCTTT. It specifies CASSSPAGVTSASF.

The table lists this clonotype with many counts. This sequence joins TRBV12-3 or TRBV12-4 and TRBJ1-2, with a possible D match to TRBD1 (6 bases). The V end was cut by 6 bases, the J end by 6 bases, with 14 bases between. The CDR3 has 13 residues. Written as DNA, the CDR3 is TGTGCCAGCAGCCTTACAGGGAGGCATGGCTACACCTTC. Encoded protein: CASSLTGRHGYTF.

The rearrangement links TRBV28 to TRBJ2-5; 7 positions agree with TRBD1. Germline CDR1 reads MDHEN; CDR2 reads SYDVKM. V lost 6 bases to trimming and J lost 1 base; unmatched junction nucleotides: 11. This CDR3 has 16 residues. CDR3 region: CASSRIRDRPQETQYF. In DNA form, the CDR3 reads TGTGCCAGCAGCCGAATCCGGGACAGACCCCAAGAGACCCAGTACTTC.

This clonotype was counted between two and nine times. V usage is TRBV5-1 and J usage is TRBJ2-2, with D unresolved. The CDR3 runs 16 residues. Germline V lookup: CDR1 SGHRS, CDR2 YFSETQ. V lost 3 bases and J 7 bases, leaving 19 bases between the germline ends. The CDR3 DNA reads TGCGCCAGCAGCTCGGGTCCAGGCATAGGGTACGGGGAGCTGTTTTTT. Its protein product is CASSSGPGIGYGELFF.

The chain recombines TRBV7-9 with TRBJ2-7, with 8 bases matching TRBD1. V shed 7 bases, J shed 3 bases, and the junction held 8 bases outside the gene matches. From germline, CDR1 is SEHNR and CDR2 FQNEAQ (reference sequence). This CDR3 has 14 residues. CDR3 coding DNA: TGTGCCAGCATCTCTACAGGGGGAGTCTACGAGCAGTACTTC. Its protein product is CASISTGGVYEQYF.

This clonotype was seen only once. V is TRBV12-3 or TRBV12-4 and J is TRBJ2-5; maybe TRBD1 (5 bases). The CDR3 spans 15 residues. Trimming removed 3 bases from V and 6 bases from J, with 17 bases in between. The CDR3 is CASSFKRGPVKTQYF. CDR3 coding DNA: TGTGCCAGCAGTTTTAAAAGGGGCCCGGTGAAGACCCAGTACTTC.

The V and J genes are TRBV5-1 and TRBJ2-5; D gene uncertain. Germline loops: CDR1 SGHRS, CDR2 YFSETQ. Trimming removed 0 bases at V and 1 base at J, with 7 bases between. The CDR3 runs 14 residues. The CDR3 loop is CASSLATTQETQYF. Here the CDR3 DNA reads TGCGCCAGCAGCTTGGCTACTACCCAAGAGACCCAGTACTTC. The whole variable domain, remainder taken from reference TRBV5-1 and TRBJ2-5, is KAGVTQTPRYLIKTRGQQVTLSCSPISGHRSVSWYQQTPGQGLQFLFEYFSETQRNKGNFPGRFSGRQFSNSRSEMNVSTLELGDSALYLCASSLATTQETQYFGPGTRLLVL.

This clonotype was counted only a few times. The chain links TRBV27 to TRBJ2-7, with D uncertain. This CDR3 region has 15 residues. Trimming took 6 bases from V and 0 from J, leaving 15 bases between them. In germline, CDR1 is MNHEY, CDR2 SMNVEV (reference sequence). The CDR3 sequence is CASSDILRSSYEQYF. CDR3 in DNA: TGTGCCAGCAGCGACATTCTTAGGAGCTCCTACGAGCAGTACTTC.